These T cell receptor beta chains were read from a single sample in a study of shared clonotypes between healthy human individuals. Method: immunoSEQ multiplex PCR; TCRdb's copy keeps in-frame clones and lacks some. The table lists some 1 million clones, 65% to 75% of them singletons, with roughly 1.5% in the top ten. The sequenced sample was memory CD4+ T cells sorted from blood. The receptor source for this set is a man between 18 and 35 years old in good health. Both conserved end residues are part of each CDR3. The D gene is left open where the match is weak. Part of the rows lack a size; the others show once, few, many or a class for expanded clones.

clone_size d_call j_call v_call cdr3_aa cdr3_nt
. TRBD1 TRBJ2-1 TRBV19 CASSIGTGAINEQFF TGTGCCAGTAGTATAGGGACAGGGGCGATCAATGAGCAGTTCTTC
. . TRBJ1-4 TRBV5-4 CASSQTGTTEKLFF TGTGCCAGCAGCCAAACAGGGACTACAGAAAAACTGTTTTTT
. . TRBJ2-5 TRBV5-4 CASSLVARGQETQYF TGTGCCAGCAGCTTGGTAGCTAGAGGGCAAGAGACCCAGTACTTC
few . TRBJ2-7 TRBV6-1 CASRLYFFGDYEQYF TGTGCCAGCAGACTATATTTCTTCGGCGATTACGAGCAGTACTTC
. TRBD1 TRBJ1-2 TRBV6-1 CASSSGGQGNYGYTF TGTGCCAGCAGTTCAGGGGGACAGGGCAACTATGGCTACACCTTC
. . TRBJ2-1 TRBV7-9 CASSFSGLSYNEQFF TGTGCCAGCAGCTTCAGCGGGCTTTCCTACAATGAGCAGTTCTTC
. . TRBJ2-1 TRBV5-1 CASSSGENYNEQFF TGCGCCAGCAGCTCAGGGGAGAATTACAATGAGCAGTTCTTC
. . TRBJ2-4 TRBV5-6 CASSTGWVAKNIQYF TGTGCCAGCAGCACAGGGTGGGTCGCCAAAAACATTCAGTACTTC
. . TRBJ2-1 TRBV29-1 CSVLPGISYNEQFF TGCAGCGTGCTGCCAGGGATCTCCTACAATGAGCAGTTCTTC
. . TRBJ2-2 TRBV7-7 CASSLTRLNTGELFF TGTGCTAGCAGCTTAACCCGGCTGAACACCGGGGAGCTGTTTTTT
. TRBD1 TRBJ2-2 TRBV11-2 CASSSPGQGIGELFF TGTGCCAGCAGCTCGCCGGGACAGGGGATCGGGGAGCTGTTTTTT
once . TRBJ1-6 TRBV21-1 CASSLTGTEWDSPLHF TGTGCCAGCAGCTTGACAGGGACAGAATGGGATTCACCCCTCCACTTT
. TRBD2 TRBJ2-1 TRBV7-2 CASSLAGTSGSGSYNEQFF TGTGCCAGCAGCTTAGCCGGGACTAGCGGGAGCGGCTCCTACAATGAGCAGTTCTTC
once TRBD2 TRBJ2-5 TRBV6-5 CASSYFPGGTQYF TGTGCCAGCAGTTACTTCCCGGGGGGGACCCAGTACTTC
. TRBD2 TRBJ2-1 TRBV5-1 CASSPTGAGGLYNEQFF TGCGCCAGCAGCCCGACTGGGGCGGGAGGGCTTTACAATGAGCAGTTCTTC
. . TRBJ2-7 TRBV28 CASSFPSATYEQYF TGTGCCAGCAGTTTTCCTTCCGCGACCTACGAGCAGTACTTC
. . TRBJ2-1 TRBV5-6 CASSLVTATGDRNEQFF TGTGCCAGCAGCTTAGTAACGGCAACGGGAGACAGGAATGAGCAGTTCTTC
. . TRBJ2-3 TRBV9 CASSLPGGRDTQYF TGTGCCAGCAGCCTCCCAGGGGGGCGCGATACGCAGTATTTT
. TRBD2 TRBJ2-1 TRBV7-8 CASSSSGSARRNEQFF TGTGCCAGCAGCTCTAGCGGGAGCGCCAGGAGAAATGAGCAGTTCTTC
. TRBD1 TRBJ1-2 TRBV4-3 CASSQDNRGQNGYTF TGCGCCAGCAGCCAAGATAACCGGGGACAGAATGGCTACACCTTC
. TRBD1 TRBJ1-1 TRBV2 CASSRGTGGTEAFF TGTGCCAGCAGTCGCGGGACAGGGGGCACTGAAGCTTTCTTT
once . TRBJ2-5 TRBV12-5 CASGLGRQQETQYF TGTGCTAGTGGTCTCGGAAGGCAGCAAGAGACCCAGTACTTC
. . TRBJ2-1 TRBV10-1 CASSDRTQLGYNEQFF TGCGCCAGCAGTGATCGGACCCAGTTGGGGTACAATGAGCAGTTCTTC
. TRBD2 TRBJ2-1 TRBV5-1 CASSLELAASSTNNEQFF TGCGCCAGCAGCTTGGAACTAGCGGCATCGTCTACAAACAATGAGCAGTTCTTC
. . TRBJ1-1 TRBV11-3 CASSSGINTEAFF TGTGCCAGCAGCTCTGGCATCAACACTGAAGCTTTCTTT
few . TRBJ2-2 TRBV5-1 CASSIRGTGELFF TGCGCCAGCAGCATAAGGGGGACCGGGGAGCTGTTTTTT
. . TRBJ1-1 TRBV6-1 CASSRSGDTEAFF TGTGCCAGCAGTAGATCAGGGGACACTGAAGCTTTCTTT
. . TRBJ2-7 TRBV27 CASSGHRGSYEQYF TGTGCCAGCAGTGGCCATAGGGGATCCTACGAGCAGTACTTC
. TRBD1 TRBJ1-1 TRBV6-4 CASREDRVSTEAFF TGTGCCAGCAGGGAGGACAGGGTAAGCACTGAAGCTTTCTTT
. . TRBJ1-4 TRBV2 CASSEDAYTNEKLFF TGTGCCAGCAGTGAAGACGCGTATACTAATGAAAAACTGTTTTTT
. . TRBJ1-5 TRBV5-6 CASSLGGRYNQPQHF TGTGCCAGCAGCTTGGGAGGCAGGTATAATCAGCCCCAGCATTTT
. TRBD1 TRBJ2-7 TRBV30 CAWSDRGDEQYF TGTGCCTGGAGCGACAGGGGCGACGAGCAGTACTTC
once . TRBJ2-5 TRBV30 CAWGSGNRAQETQYF TGTGCCTGGGGCTCAGGAAATAGGGCCCAAGAGACCCAGTACTTC
few . TRBJ1-1 TRBV10-3 CAIRDRNTEAFF TGTGCCATCAGGGACAGGAACACTGAAGCTTTCTTT
once TRBD2 TRBJ2-3 TRBV4-2 CASSQGRLAEPDTQYF TGTGCCAGCAGCCAAGGAAGACTAGCGGAGCCAGATACGCAGTATTTT
. . TRBJ1-2 TRBV27 CASSFLSEGSYGYTF TGTGCCAGCAGTTTCTTAAGCGAGGGGAGTTATGGCTACACCTTC
. TRBD1 TRBJ2-1 TRBV12-5 CASATGTVANEQFF TGTGCTAGCGCAACCGGGACAGTGGCGAATGAGCAGTTCTTC
. TRBD1 TRBJ1-5 TRBV19 CASSIRDRNQPQHF TGTGCCAGTAGTATTCGGGACAGAAATCAGCCCCAGCATTTT
. TRBD1 TRBJ2-2 TRBV30 CARSGQEAGELFF TGTGCCCGGTCGGGACAGGAGGCCGGGGAGCTGTTTTTT
. . TRBJ2-3 TRBV11-1 CASRRAETSSTDTQYF TGTGCCAGCAGAAGGGCCGAGACTTCTAGCACAGATACGCAGTATTTT
. . TRBJ1-1 TRBV30 CAWRTKSSSRAFF TGTGCCTGGAGAACAAAAAGTAGCAGTCGAGCTTTCTTT
. . TRBJ2-2 TRBV7-9 CASSFGQTNTGELFF TGTGCCAGCAGCTTCGGACAGACGAACACCGGGGAGCTGTTTTTT
once . TRBJ1-1 TRBV28 CASGRAGRGAFF TGTGCCAGCGGTAGGGCAGGGAGGGGAGCTTTCTTT
few . TRBJ2-5 TRBV4-3 CASSAARADHQETQYF TGCGCCAGCAGCGCCGCCCGGGCAGACCATCAAGAGACCCAGTACTTC
. TRBD1 TRBJ2-1 TRBV5-1 CASSWGQGNNEQFF TGCGCCAGCAGTTGGGGACAGGGTAACAATGAGCAGTTCTTC